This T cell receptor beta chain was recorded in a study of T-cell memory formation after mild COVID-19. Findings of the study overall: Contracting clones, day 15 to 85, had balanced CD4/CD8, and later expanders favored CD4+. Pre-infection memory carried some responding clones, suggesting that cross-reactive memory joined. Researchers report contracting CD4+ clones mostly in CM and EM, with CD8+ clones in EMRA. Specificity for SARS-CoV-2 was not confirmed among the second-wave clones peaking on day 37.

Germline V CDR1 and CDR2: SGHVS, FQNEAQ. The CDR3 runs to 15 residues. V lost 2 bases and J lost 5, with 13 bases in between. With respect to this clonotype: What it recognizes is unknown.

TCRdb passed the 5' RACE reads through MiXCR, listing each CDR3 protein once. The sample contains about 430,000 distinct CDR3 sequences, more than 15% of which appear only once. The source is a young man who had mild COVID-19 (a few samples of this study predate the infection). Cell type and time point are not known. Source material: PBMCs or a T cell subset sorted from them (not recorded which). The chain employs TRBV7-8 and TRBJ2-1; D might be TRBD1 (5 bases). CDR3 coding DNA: TGTGCCAGCAGCTTATGGGGCCTGGCCGACAATGAGCAGTTCTTC. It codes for CASSLWGLADNEQFF.